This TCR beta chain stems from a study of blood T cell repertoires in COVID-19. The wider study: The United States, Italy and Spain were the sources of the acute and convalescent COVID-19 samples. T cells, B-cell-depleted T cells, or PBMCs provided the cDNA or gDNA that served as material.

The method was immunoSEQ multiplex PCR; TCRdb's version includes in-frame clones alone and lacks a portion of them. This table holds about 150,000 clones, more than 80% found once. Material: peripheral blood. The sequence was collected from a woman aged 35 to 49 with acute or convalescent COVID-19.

This CDR3 reads CASSLRSRGGNSPLHF. The CDR3 nucleotides read TGTGCCAGCAGCTTACGCTCAAGAGGGGGAAATTCACCCCTCCACTTT. The chain recombines TRBV7-3 with TRBJ1-6; D is possibly TRBD1 (6 bases). The germline V gene encodes CDR1 SGHTA and CDR2 FQGTGA. The germline V and J ends were trimmed by 2 bases and 7 bases, with 15 bases remaining between them. The CDR3 is 16 amino acids.